The T cell receptor beta chain described here comes from a study of blood T cells in healthy people across ages (dated by TCRdb to the mid-2010s). Broadly, across the study: Template switching captured roughly one uniquely barcoded TCR beta cDNA molecule per two T cells in model experiments. To track age-related changes in TCR beta repertoire diversity, the study relied on deep sequencing normalized with unique cDNA molecular identifiers. The donors were divided into four age groups: young (average approximately 16 years), middle-aged (about 39), aged (about 60) and long-lived (about 84). To avoid experimental bias, donors of different ages were spread randomly across the sequencing lanes. For two donors (one aged 18 to 30 and one aged 80 or older), the study analyzed two additional independent replicas of 1 million unique cDNA reads from the same blood draw.

Libraries were prepared through 5' RACE. Sequenced using an Illumina HiSeq 2500. The second PCR ran for roughly 7 to 11 cycles and used a J-beta primer mix along with a sample-barcoded 5' primer. A template-switch 5' adaptor carrying 12 random nucleotides introduced a unique molecular identifier onto each TCR beta cDNA molecule. Each sample yielded at least 2.5 million CDR3-containing paired-end reads. First-strand cDNA was synthesized from all RNA with the Mint cDNA synthesis kit, primed by a TRBC-specific oligonucleotide. All cDNA was treated with uracil-DNA glycosylase and then went through a first 18-cycle PCR with the universal primers M1SS and BC2_uni_R. The original methods were these. For normalization, 1 million high-quality reads were randomly selected from each sample, with every read carrying a distinct molecular identifier. Reads with shared molecular identifiers were discarded instead of being binned into consensus sequences. MiTCR, set to a Q25 quality threshold and the strictest error-elimination algorithm, was used for CDR3 identification, clonotype clustering and error correction. A nonparametric unseen species model with Euler transformation was used to estimate lower-bound total TCR beta diversity. The raw public data were reprocessed by TCRdb itself: fastp quality trimming at Q25, MiXCR clonotype calling, in-frame beta chains only. Here each entry gathers all rows of one CDR3 protein and keeps the most common genes and DNA. The V and J calls shown here were made by TCRdb, not taken from the authors' results. This sample lists approximately 800,000 distinct CDR3 sequences; roughly 60% were detected once. The ten largest clones capture around 30% of the sample.

Details on this clonotype: Its antigen has not been determined. Per-base qualities were not stored, and no clone one base away is much larger.

The research as a whole found: Observed TCR beta diversity correlated strongly with the percentage of naive T cells measured by flow cytometry. As age increased, observed TCR beta diversity per million T cells dropped in a roughly linear way, and a significant reduction was already evident by age 40. Bulk unsorted PBMC profiling prevented conclusive comparison of naive and antigen-experienced compartments. Estimates of total diversity from one million sequenced T cells were regarded as lower bounds and underestimates. Donor CMV infection status was unknown, potentially confounding age-related changes in expanded clonotypes. Compared with the aged group, the long-lived group had more naive CD4+ T cells, fewer expanded clones and increased TCR diversity, suggesting age selection.

V loses 8 bases of germline sequence and J loses 4 bases, and the interval between the two ends is 15 bases. Counted from cysteine to phenylalanine, this CDR3 has 14 amino acids. Here the CDR3 DNA is all that survives: 42 bases in frame from base 1. Systemically healthy Caucasian individuals from Russia, about 38 in total and aged about 6 to 90 years, were included as donors. About 9.1 milliliters of peripheral blood were collected from each donor into EDTA-treated Vacutainer tubes. Ficoll-Paque density-gradient centrifugation was used to isolate PBMCs, with at least 6.5 million per sample. Total RNA was extracted from PBMCs with Trizol reagent, with at least 6 micrograms obtained per sample. For every donor, flow cytometry on a PBMC aliquot measured the percentage of naive CD45RAhigh/CD27high T cells.

The sequence was obtained from a man aged 25-45 years in good health. Material: blood. This receptor chain uses TRBV12-3 or TRBV12-4 and TRBJ1-5, with the D segment identity uncertain. The CDR3 region: CASGERVMNQPQHF. The sequence in DNA is TGTGCCAGCGGTGAAAGGGTGATGAATCAGCCCCAGCATTTT.